This T cell receptor (beta chain) was sequenced for a study of CD8+ T cells in alopecia areata. Study-wide context: Treated patients were dosed with oral tofacitinib, taking 5 to 10 mg twice daily. Study outcomes and limitations: Scalp clonality and expanded CD8+ clones among the top 100 were significantly decreased by tofacitinib.

The germline gives CDR1 MNHEY, CDR2 SVGAGI. The length of the CDR3 is 15 residues. The V gene end was trimmed by 7 bases and the J gene end by 3 bases; junction bases not matched to a gene: 6. Treatment: oral pan-JAK inhibitor, 5-10 mg twice daily. Alopecia areata patients provided lesional scalp punch biopsies and peripheral blood, both collected for the study. Following RNA extraction, reverse transcription yielded cDNA that acted as the sequencing template. Profiling relied on immunoSEQ multiplex PCR, and the TCRdb table lists in-frame clones only, not all of them. The sample includes hundreds of thousands of clones, about 62% of them seen just once. With regard to this clone: The antigen remains unidentified.

Sample: CD4+ T cells sorted from blood, taken at week 24, from a patient treated with tofacitinib. The clonotype comes from a human donor with alopecia areata. This rearrangement joins TRBV6-5 to TRBJ2-1; 10 bases are shared with TRBD2. The CDR3 coding sequence is TGTGCCAGCAAACTACTAGCGGGGAACTACAATGAGCAGTTCTTC. This encodes CASKLLAGNYNEQFF.